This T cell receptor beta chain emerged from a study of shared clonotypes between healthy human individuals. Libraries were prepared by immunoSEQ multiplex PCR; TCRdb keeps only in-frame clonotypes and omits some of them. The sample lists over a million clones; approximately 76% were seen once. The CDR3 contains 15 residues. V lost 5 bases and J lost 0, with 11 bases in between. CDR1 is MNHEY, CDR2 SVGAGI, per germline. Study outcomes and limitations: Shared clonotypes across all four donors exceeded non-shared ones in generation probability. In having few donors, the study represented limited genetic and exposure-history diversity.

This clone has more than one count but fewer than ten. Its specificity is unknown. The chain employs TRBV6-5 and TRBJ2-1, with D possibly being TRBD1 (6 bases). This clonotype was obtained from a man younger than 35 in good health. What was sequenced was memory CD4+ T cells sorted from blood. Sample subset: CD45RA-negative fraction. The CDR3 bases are TGTGCCAGCAGTCCCGGACAGAGCTCCTACAATGAGCAGTTCTTC. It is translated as CASSPGQSSYNEQFF.